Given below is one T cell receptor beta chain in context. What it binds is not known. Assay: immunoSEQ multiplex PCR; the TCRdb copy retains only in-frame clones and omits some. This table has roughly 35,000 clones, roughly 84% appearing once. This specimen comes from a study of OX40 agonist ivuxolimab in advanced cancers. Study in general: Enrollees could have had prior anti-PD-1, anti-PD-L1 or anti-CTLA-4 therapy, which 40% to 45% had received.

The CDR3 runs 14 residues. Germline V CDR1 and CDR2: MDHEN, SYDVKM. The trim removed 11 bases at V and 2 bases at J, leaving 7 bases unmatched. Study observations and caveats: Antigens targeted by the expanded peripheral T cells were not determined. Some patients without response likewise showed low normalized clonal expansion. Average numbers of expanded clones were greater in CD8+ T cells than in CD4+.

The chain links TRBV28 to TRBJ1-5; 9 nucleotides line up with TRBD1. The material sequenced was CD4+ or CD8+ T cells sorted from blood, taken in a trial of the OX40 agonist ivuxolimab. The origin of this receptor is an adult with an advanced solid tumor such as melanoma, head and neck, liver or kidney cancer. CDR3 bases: TGTGCCGGGGGGACAGGGAGTGGCAATCAGCCCCAGCATTTT. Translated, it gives CAGGTGSGNQPQHF.